The 6 T cell receptor beta chains below come from one sample, sequenced in a study of T cell repertoires in cytomegalovirus infection. MiXCR, run by TCRdb on the reads, gives a single entry per CDR3 protein. The sample has about 150,000 distinct CDR3 sequences; about a quarter are singletons. Sequencing was performed on PBMCs. The receptors originated from a human donor in good health (CMV status not recorded). Some clones in this sample may be carry-over from other donors' samples.

V gene TRBV30 combines with J gene TRBJ2-7; D is undetermined. Per germline, CDR1 GTSNPN and CDR2 SVGIG (reference sequence). This CDR3 region has 10 residues. The germline V and J ends were trimmed by 3 bases and 5 bases, with 5 bases remaining between them. CDR3 amino acids: CAWRLHEQYF. CDR3 in DNA: TGTGCCTGGAGACTCCACGAGCAGTACTTC.

This chain links TRBV28 with TRBJ2-1; D unresolved. V gave up 2 bases and J gave up 6 bases, with 11 bases separating them. Per germline, CDR1 MDHEN and CDR2 SYDVKM. CDR3 length equals 14 residues. The CDR3 loop is CASSLTGVRNEQFF. DNA for the CDR3: TGTGCCAGCAGTTTAACGGGTGTCCGCAATGAGCAGTTCTTC.

The chain carries TRBV9 and TRBJ1-1; tentative D call: TRBD1 (5 bases). V was cut by 2 bases and J by 1 base, with 9 bases left in between. The germline V gene has CDR1 SGDLS and CDR2 YYNGEE. This CDR3 comprises 14 residues. CDR3 amino acids: CASSVSGWNTEAFF. The CDR3 DNA sequence: TGTGCCAGCAGCGTCTCAGGGTGGAACACTGAAGCTTTCTTT. Together with reference TRBV9 and TRBJ1-1, the CDR3 gives the full variable domain: DSGVTQTPKHLITATGQRVTLRCSPRSGDLSVYWYQQSLDQGLQFLIQYYNGEERAKGNILERFSAQQFPDLHSELNLSSLELGDSALYFCASSVSGWNTEAFFGQGTRLTVV.

The rearrangement links TRBV24-1 to TRBJ1-2, with a tentative D call TRBD1 (5 bases). Germline V lookup: CDR1 KGHDR, CDR2 SFDVKD. V dropped 4 bases and J dropped 4 bases, with 21 bases sitting between them. This CDR3 region has 17 residues. The CDR3 is CATSDGPTGEAVYGYTF. The CDR3 bases are TGTGCCACCAGTGACGGGCCAACAGGAGAAGCGGTCTATGGCTACACCTTC.

The chain joins TRBV7-2 to TRBJ1-5; D is perhaps TRBD1 (5 bases). The CDR3 contains 17 residues. V was clipped by 4 bases and J by 1 base, with 17 bases between them. CDR1 and CDR2 (germline): SGHTA, FQGNSA. The CDR3 DNA is TGTGCCAGCAGCTGGTGGGGGGGTCTAACAAGCAATCAGCCCCAGCATTTT. It translates to CASSWWGGLTSNQPQHF.

The chain is built from TRBV28 and TRBJ1-6, with 7 bases lining up with TRBD1. The germline V gene encodes CDR1 MDHEN and CDR2 SYDVKM. V shed 6 bases, J shed 8 bases, and the junction held 13 bases outside the gene matches. This CDR3 comprises 16 residues. CDR3 coding DNA: TGTGCCAGCAGCCCTTCCCCGGGACAGCTTGATTCACCCCTCCACTTT. Translated, it gives CASSPSPGQLDSPLHF.